The clone carrying this T cell receptor (beta chain) was counted between two and nine times. Peripheral blood samples of roughly 9.8 milliliters were drawn from each donor. V dropped 1 base and J dropped 2; count of bases not matched to a gene: 11. CDR3 length: 18 residues. Germline loops: CDR1 LNHNV, CDR2 YYDKDF (reference sequence). The entry originates in a study of blood T cells in healthy people across ages. Primers used in a second PCR of roughly 6 to 11 cycles were a sample-barcoded 5' primer and a J-beta primer mix. TCRdb reprocessed the 5' RACE reads via MiXCR and lists one record per CDR3 protein. There are over 600,000 distinct CDR3 sequences in the sample; roughly 20% occur only once, and roughly 3.4% lies in the top ten.

This TCR came from a man between 65 and 80 years old in good health. Source material: blood. V gene TRBV15 combines with J gene TRBJ2-3; 8 nucleotides line up with TRBD2. The CDR3 bases are TGTGCCACCAGCAGAGCCCCTGAAACTAGCGGATACACAGATACGCAGTATTTT. Translated, it gives CATSRAPETSGYTDTQYF.